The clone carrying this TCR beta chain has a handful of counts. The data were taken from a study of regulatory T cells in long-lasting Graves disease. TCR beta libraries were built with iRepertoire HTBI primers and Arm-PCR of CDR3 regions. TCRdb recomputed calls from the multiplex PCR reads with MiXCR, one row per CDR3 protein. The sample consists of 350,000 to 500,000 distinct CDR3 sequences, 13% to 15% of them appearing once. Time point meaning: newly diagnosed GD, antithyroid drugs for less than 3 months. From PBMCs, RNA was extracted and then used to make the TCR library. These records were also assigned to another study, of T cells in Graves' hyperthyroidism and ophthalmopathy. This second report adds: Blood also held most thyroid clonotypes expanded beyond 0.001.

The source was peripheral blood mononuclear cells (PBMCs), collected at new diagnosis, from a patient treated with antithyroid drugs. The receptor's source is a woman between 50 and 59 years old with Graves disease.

Here the CDR3 reads CASSPGRRSNTEAFF. CDR3 coding DNA: TGTGCCAGCAGCCCAGGACGGAGATCGAACACTGAAGCTTTCTTT. The chain recombines TRBV7-3 with TRBJ1-1; D not certain. The germline V gene encodes CDR1 SGHTA and CDR2 FQGTGA. The CDR3 is 15 residues long. Deletions cut 5 bases from V and 1 base from J, with 14 bases between.